The following is a TCR beta chain sequence with its context. Antigen: not known. Using RNA template, CDR3s of TCR alpha and beta were amplified with iRepertoire arm-PCR. Tissue mRNA or PBMC total RNA, about 85-400 ng, went into one-step reverse transcription and amplification. One entry per CDR3 protein results from TCRdb running MiXCR on the multiplex PCR reads. The sample shows a few hundred thousand distinct CDR3 sequences, more than 35% of them seen only once. These data originate in a study of glioma-infiltrating T cells. Findings and limits, study-wide: Tissue-blood divergence was below expectation in non-neoplastic patients, above in gliomas.

Germline CDR1 reads DFQATT; CDR2 reads SNEGSKA (reference sequence). This CDR3 comprises 15 residues. After removal of 1 base from V and 2 bases from J, the junction contained 3 bases not matched to a gene. The sequence derives from a human donor with low-grade glioma or glioblastoma, undergoing nonglioma brain surgery, or in good health (not recorded which). J is TRBJ2-7 and V is TRBV20-1; 12 nucleotides agree with TRBD2. The sequenced sample consisted of glioma tissue, nonneoplastic brain tissue, or PBMCs (not recorded which). The CDR3 nucleotides are TGCAGTGCTAGAGTCTGGACTAGCGGGACCTACGAGCAGTACTTC. Its protein is CSARVWTSGTYEQYF.